The next 22 T cell receptor beta chains were all read from a single sample in a study of T cells after yellow fever vaccination. TCRdb re-called the 5' RACE reads with MiXCR, one entry per CDR3 protein. The sample shows roughly 260,000 distinct CDR3 sequences, 10% to 15% of them seen only once. The specimen comprised CD4+ T cells sorted from PBMCs, sampled 45 days after the yellow fever booster vaccination. The receptors derive from a man aged 25 to 45 who received the YFV17D yellow fever vaccine.

The chain recombines TRBV20-1 with TRBJ2-3, with TRBD2 matching 10 bases. Germline lookup yields CDR1 DFQATT and CDR2 SNEGSKA (reference sequence). CDR3 length: 14 amino acids. J gave up 4 bases and V 1 base, and 2 bases lay outside the gene matches. The CDR3: CSARASGRSDTQYF. For the CDR3, the DNA is TGCAGTGCTAGAGCTAGCGGGAGATCAGATACGCAGTATTTT.

This clonotype was counted only a few times. This chain connects TRBV5-6 to TRBJ2-2; 8 positions match TRBD1. V was clipped by 4 bases and J by 4 bases; unmatched bases: 9. Germline V CDR1 and CDR2: SGHDT, YYEEEE. CDR3 size: 16 residues. The CDR3 loop is CASSMQRTGTTGELFF. CDR3 bases: TGTGCCAGCAGCATGCAAAGGACAGGGACCACCGGGGAGCTGTTTTTT.

The chain uses TRBV7-2 and TRBJ2-3; 7 bases map to TRBD1. V shed 0 bases, J shed 4 bases, and the junction held 7 bases outside the gene matches. Germline lookup yields CDR1 SGHTA and CDR2 FQGNSA. This CDR3 region has 16 residues. The CDR3 nucleotides read TGTGCCAGCAGCTTAGCGGCCAGGGGGAACGCAGATACGCAGTATTTT. It specifies CASSLAARGNADTQYF.

The chain links TRBV11-2 to TRBJ2-1; 10 nucleotides line up with TRBD1. Germline CDR1 SGHAT, CDR2 FQNNGV. J was trimmed by 6 bases and V by 5 bases; bases with no gene match: 7. This CDR3 region has 15 residues. DNA for the CDR3: TGTGCCAGCAGCCCCCCGGGACAGGGGACCAATGAGCAGTTCTTC. Translation: CASSPPGQGTNEQFF.

The CDR3 reads CASSDRVSEQFF. The CDR3 DNA reads as TGTGCCAGCAGCGACAGGGTTAGTGAGCAGTTCTTC. V and J are TRBV3-1 and TRBJ2-1, with 7 bases fitting TRBD1. Trimming removed 5 bases from V and 9 bases from J; junction bases left unmatched: 4. CDR1 LGHDT and CDR2 YNNKEL come from the germline V gene (reference sequence). The length of the CDR3 is 12 residues.

This chain uses TRBV28 with TRBJ2-5; D might be TRBD2 (5 bases). This CDR3 region has 15 residues. Germline V CDR1 and CDR2: MDHEN, SYDVKM. V lost 2 bases and J lost 7, with 17 bases in between. The CDR3 here is CASSLLSADRGTQYF. Here the CDR3 DNA reads TGTGCCAGCAGTTTACTGTCAGCGGACCGAGGGACCCAGTACTTC.

The chain recombines TRBV20-1 with TRBJ2-1; no definite D call. V was cut by 0 bases and J by 0 bases, with 9 bases left in between. Germline lookup yields CDR1 DFQATT and CDR2 SNEGSKA (reference sequence). This CDR3 is built from 15 residues. This chain's CDR3 is CSARDLLSSYNEQFF. CDR3 DNA sequence: TGCAGTGCTAGAGATCTTTTGAGCTCCTACAATGAGCAGTTCTTC.

There are a few counts of this clonotype. The V call is TRBV20-1, the J call TRBJ2-7; D may be TRBD1 or TRBD2 (5 bases each). This CDR3 is built from 14 residues. Germline lookup yields CDR1 DFQATT and CDR2 SNEGSKA (reference sequence). With 0 bases removed from V and 1 base from J, the gap between germline ends came to 10 bases. This CDR3 is CSARDPWGSYEQYF. CDR3 in DNA: TGCAGTGCTAGAGACCCGTGGGGGTCCTACGAGCAGTACTTC.

This clonotype was observed many times. The chain combines TRBV6-5 with TRBJ2-5, with 9 bases fitting TRBD1. CDR1 is MNHEY and CDR2 is SVGAGI in the germline V gene. V was clipped by 4 bases and J by 4 bases; unmatched bases: 7. There are 15 residues in the CDR3. The CDR3 region is CASSSTQGARETQYF. In DNA, the CDR3 is TGTGCCAGCAGTTCAACACAGGGGGCAAGAGAGACCCAGTACTTC.

This clonotype was found a few times. V is TRBV18 and J is TRBJ2-3; TRBD1 might be the D (5 bases). The CDR3 extends over 15 amino acids. Trimming left V 0 bases short and J 4 bases short, with 11 bases between. Germline assignment: CDR1 KGHSH and CDR2 LQKENI. CDR3 bases: TGTGCCAGCTCACCACCACAGGTCCTGGCAGATACGCAGTATTTT. It translates to CASSPPQVLADTQYF.

This clonotype was recorded a few times. The chain joins TRBV28 to TRBJ1-4; D remains ambiguous. Per germline, CDR1 MDHEN and CDR2 SYDVKM. This CDR3 has 13 amino acids. V was cut by 11 bases and J by 3 bases, with 13 bases left in between. Written as DNA, the CDR3 is TGTGCCGGGTGTGGCCCCGCTAATGAAAAACTGTTTTTT. This gives the protein CAGCGPANEKLFF.

This sequence joins TRBV19 and TRBJ2-3, with no clear D. V dropped 4 bases and J dropped 5 bases, with 10 bases sitting between them. CDR3 length equals 13 residues. Germline loops: CDR1 LNHDA, CDR2 SQIVND (reference sequence). DNA of the CDR3: TGTGCCAGTAGTACCGACCCGATAGATACGCAGTATTTT. It encodes CASSTDPIDTQYF.

In this sample, this clonotype turned up a few times. The genes are TRBV29-1 and TRBJ2-4, with D unresolved. Trimming cost V 1 base and J 6 bases, with 4 bases left between them. The CDR3 runs 11 residues. Per germline, CDR1 SQVTM and CDR2 ANQGSEA. The CDR3 DNA is TGCAGCGTTGAAGGGGTAAACATTCAGTACTTC. Protein sequence: CSVEGVNIQYF.

This clonotype has more than one count but fewer than ten. The chain carries TRBV6-4 and TRBJ2-3; possibly TRBD1 or TRBD2 for D (7 bases each). Germline lookup yields CDR1 MRHNA and CDR2 SNTAGT. V was clipped by 7 bases and J by 0 bases, with 26 bases between them. The CDR3 runs 19 residues. CDR3 nucleotide sequence: TGTGCCAGCAAGGGGGCACTCGGGGGGCTAGCGCCTAGCACAGATACGCAGTATTTT. Its translation is CASKGALGGLAPSTDTQYF.

This chain uses TRBV6-5 with TRBJ1-2, with 7 bases aligning to TRBD1. The CDR3 is 14 amino acids. With 7 bases clipped from V and 7 bases from J, the junction kept 12 bases outside the gene matches. Germline-derived CDR1 and CDR2 are MNHEY and SVGAGI. The CDR3 nucleotides read TGTGCCAGCACCTACGGGCAGGGGGTTCGTGGCTACACCTTC. This codes for CASTYGQGVRGYTF.

The rearrangement joins TRBV12-3 or TRBV12-4 to TRBJ1-2, with TRBD1 as a possible D gene (6 bases). The CDR3 has 13 residues. Between the trimmed V and J ends, which lost 6 bases and 8 bases, there was a span of 16 bases. CDR3 protein: CASRLQGAYGYTF. The CDR3, as DNA: TGTGCCAGCAGGCTACAGGGTGCATACGGCTACACCTTC.

This clonotype was detected only a few times. The genes are TRBV7-7 and TRBJ2-2, with D possibly called TRBD1 or TRBD2 (5 bases each). Looked up from germline, CDR1 is SSHAT and CDR2 is FNYEAQ (reference sequence). The CDR3 has 17 residues. The V end lost 0 bases, the J end lost 4 bases, and 15 bases lay between the germline ends. The CDR3 sequence: CASSLAGGVDSTGELFF. DNA for the CDR3: TGTGCCAGCAGCTTAGCTGGGGGAGTAGACTCCACCGGGGAGCTGTTTTTT. Based on the CDR3 plus reference TRBV7-7 and TRBJ2-2, the full variable domain is GAGVSQSPRYKVTKRGQDVTLRCDPISSHATLYWYQQALGQGPEFLTYFNYEAQPDKSGLPSDRFSAERPEGSISTLTIQRTEQRDSAMYRCASSLAGGVDSTGELFFGEGSRLTVL.

CDR3 bases: TGTGCCAGCAGCCCCCCTGGCACAGATACGCAGTATTTT. Its protein is CASSPPGTDTQYF. This rearrangement joins TRBV7-2 to TRBJ2-3; D is ambiguous. The CDR3 contains 13 residues. Germline loops: CDR1 SGHTA, CDR2 FQGNSA. Trimming took 5 bases from V and 1 from J, leaving 7 bases between them.

The chain couples TRBV7-3 to TRBJ2-1, with D possibly being TRBD2 (6 bases). V was pared by 5 bases and J by 8 bases, with 16 bases between. This CDR3 is built from 14 residues. Germline V gene sequence: CDR1 SGHTA, CDR2 FQGTGA. This chain's CDR3 is CASSPGTRGDEQFF. The CDR3 DNA follows: TGTGCCAGCAGCCCCGGAACTCGCGGGGATGAGCAGTTCTTC.

This rearrangement joins TRBV7-2 to TRBJ2-2; D is possibly TRBD1 or TRBD2 (6 bases each). This CDR3 has 16 amino acids. Looked up from germline, CDR1 is SGHTA and CDR2 is FQGNSA. Trimming removed 1 base at V and 0 bases at J, with 9 bases between. This chain's CDR3 is CASSLVGGANTGELFF. The DNA for the CDR3 is TGTGCCAGCAGCTTAGTCGGGGGCGCGAACACCGGGGAGCTGTTTTTT.

This clonotype was detected a few times. The chain joins TRBV12-3 or TRBV12-4 to TRBJ2-7; no clear D. CDR3 length equals 12 residues. Trimming took off 6 bases at V and 2 bases at J, with 8 bases between the two ends. Here the CDR3 reads CASSRRPYEQYF. The CDR3, as DNA: TGTGCCAGCAGCCGCCGCCCCTACGAGCAGTACTTC.

The chain links TRBV29-1 to TRBJ2-7, with a tentative D call TRBD2 (7 bases). The CDR3 consists of 13 residues. V was shortened by 4 bases and J by 3 bases, with 13 bases between the two germline ends. In germline, CDR1 is SQVTM, CDR2 ANQGSEA. CDR3 sequence: CSVVSGGGYEQYF. The CDR3 bases are TGCAGCGTTGTTTCGGGGGGCGGCTACGAGCAGTACTTC.